What follows are 10 T cell receptor beta chains derived from one specimen sequenced in a study of blood T cell repertoires in COVID-19. Produced via immunoSEQ multiplex PCR; TCRdb's table is partial and in-frame only. Found here are roughly 180,000 clones, 84% of them singletons; the top ten hold around 7.7%. The sequenced sample consisted of peripheral blood. The receptors stem from a man aged 35 to 55 who had recovered from COVID-19.

The chain combines TRBV6-5 with TRBJ2-1, with 13 positions matching TRBD2. Trimming at V came to 4 bases and at J to 9 bases, leaving 9 bases not matched to a gene. CDR1 and CDR2 from the germline V gene are MNHEY and SVGAGI. The CDR3 length is 16 residues. CDR3 in amino acids: CASSFLTSGGLVEQFF. CDR3 sequence (DNA): TGTGCCAGCAGTTTCCTGACTAGCGGGGGGTTGGTTGAGCAGTTCTTC.

For the CDR3, the DNA is TGTGCCAGCAGCTTGGCCTCTGGGGCCAACGTCCTGACTTTC. This gives the protein CASSLASGANVLTF. The V call is TRBV7-9, the J call TRBJ2-6; no clear D gene. Germline values: CDR1 SEHNR, CDR2 FQNEAQ (reference sequence). Trimming removed 3 bases from V and 0 bases from J, with 3 bases in between. The CDR3 covers 14 residues. Together with reference TRBV7-9 and TRBJ2-6, the CDR3 gives the full variable domain: DTGVSQNPRHKITKRGQNVTFRCDPISEHNRLYWYRQTLGQGPEFLTYFQNEAQLEKSRLLSDRFSAERPKGSFSTLEIQRTEQGDSAMYLCASSLASGANVLTFGAGSRLTVL.

The chain has TRBV9 and TRBJ2-1; 10 bases align to TRBD2. Germline V gene data show CDR1 as SGDLS and CDR2 as YYNGEE. This CDR3 is 15 amino acids long. V was clipped by 3 bases and J by 10 bases; unmatched bases: 10. The CDR3 loop is CASSDSLAGVGEQFF. The CDR3 DNA reads as TGTGCCAGCAGCGACTCTCTAGCGGGAGTGGGGGAGCAGTTCTTC.

This sequence joins TRBV11-2 and TRBJ2-1; 7 bases align to TRBD1. V lost 1 base, J lost 4 bases, and 7 bases stayed unmatched. This CDR3 contains 16 residues. Germline loops: CDR1 SGHAT, CDR2 FQNNGV. Here the CDR3 reads CASSLGGRGPYNEQFF. The CDR3 DNA reads TGTGCCAGCAGCTTAGGGGGTAGGGGGCCATACAATGAGCAGTTCTTC.

The chain combines TRBV29-1 with TRBJ2-1; TRBD2 agrees at 7 bases. The CDR3 has 14 amino acids. Germline CDR1 reads SQVTM; CDR2 reads ANQGSEA. V gave up 6 bases and J gave up 3 bases; unmatched junction bases: 8. CDR3 residues: CSVSVLAVYNEQFF. CDR3 nucleotide sequence: TGCAGCGTGTCCGTCCTAGCGGTCTACAATGAGCAGTTCTTC.

The V call is TRBV9, the J call TRBJ1-2; 7 bases are shared with TRBD1. The CDR3 length is 15 residues. Trimming at V came to 4 bases and at J to 2 bases, leaving 8 bases not matched to a gene. The germline CDR1 and CDR2 sequences are SGDLS and YYNGEE. DNA for the CDR3: TGTGCCAGCAGCCACGGGGACAGCGCGAACTATGGCTACACCTTC. Encoded protein: CASSHGDSANYGYTF.

The DNA of the CDR3 is TGTGCCAGCAGCCCCCGTTTGACTGAAGCTTTCTTT. Amino acids: CASSPRLTEAFF. The V gene is TRBV7-8, the J gene TRBJ1-1; D is ambiguous. V shed 5 bases and J shed 5 bases, with 9 bases lying between them. The CDR3 runs 12 residues. Germline CDR1 SGHVS, CDR2 FQNEAQ.

The chain recombines TRBV3-1 (or the pseudogene TRBV3-2) with TRBJ2-7, with D maybe TRBD1 (5 bases). Germline loops: CDR1 LGHDT, CDR2 YNNKEL (reference sequence). The CDR3 contains 15 residues. Trimming left V 0 bases short and J 2 bases short, with 11 bases between. CDR3 sequence: CASSQDLGATYEQYF. The CDR3 nucleotides are TGTGCCAGCAGCCAAGATCTAGGGGCCACCTACGAGCAGTACTTC.

The V call is TRBV10-3, the J call TRBJ1-5; D is perhaps TRBD1 (5 bases). This CDR3 contains 15 residues. The V end was cut by 4 bases, the J end by 11 bases, with 21 bases between. Germline CDR1 reads ENHRY; CDR2 reads SYGVKD. CDR3: CAISAGIGPEGAQHF. The CDR3 region has the DNA TGTGCCATCAGTGCAGGGATCGGACCTGAAGGGGCCCAGCATTTT.

V and J are TRBV7-2 and TRBJ1-6; D is possibly TRBD1 (5 bases). Germline CDR1 SGHTA, CDR2 FQGNSA. The V end was cut by 2 bases, the J end by 4 bases, with 15 bases between. The CDR3 extends over 17 amino acids. CDR3 sequence (DNA): TGTGCCAGCAGCTTAACTCGGCTGGGGCAGTATAATTCACCCCTCCACTTT. Translating gives CASSLTRLGQYNSPLHF.